This T cell receptor (beta chain) was sequenced during a study of blood T cells in healthy people across ages (dated by TCRdb to about 2015). Looking at the study overall: In model experiments, template switching captured about one uniquely barcoded TCR beta cDNA molecule for every two T cells. To track age-related changes in TCR beta repertoire diversity, the study relied on deep sequencing normalized with unique cDNA molecular identifiers. The donors were divided into four age groups: young (average around 16 years), middle-aged (around 41), aged (about 60) and long-lived (approximately 74). For two donors (one aged 18 to 30 and one aged 80 or older), the study analyzed two additional independent replicas of 1 million unique cDNA reads from the same blood draw.

The method was 5' RACE. Sequencing relied on an Illumina HiSeq 2500. A second PCR of about 7 to 12 cycles was run with a J-beta primer mix and a sample-barcoded 5' primer. Each TCR beta cDNA molecule received a unique molecular identifier from a template-switch 5' adaptor carrying 12 random nucleotides. Each sample yielded at least 2.5 million CDR3-containing paired-end reads. First-strand cDNA was synthesized from all RNA with the Mint cDNA synthesis kit, primed by a TRBC-specific oligonucleotide. Following uracil-DNA glycosylase treatment, a first 18-cycle PCR with universal primers M1SS and BC2_uni_R was performed on all cDNA. As for the authors' bioinformatics: For normalization, 1 million high-quality reads, each with a distinct molecular identifier, were randomly selected from each sample. Reads sharing molecular identifiers were discarded rather than binned into consensus sequences. MiTCR, with a Q25 quality threshold and the strictest error-elimination algorithm, was used for CDR3 identification, clonotype clustering and error correction. A nonparametric unseen species model with Euler transformation was used to estimate lower-bound total TCR beta diversity. TCRdb reworked the public reads: Q25 trimming with fastp, MiXCR clone assembly, productive beta chains retained. Under each unique CDR3 protein, matching rows form one entry showing the most common genes and DNA. The V and J calls were determined by TCRdb, not by the authors. For this sample there are 500,000 to 650,000 distinct CDR3 sequences; 25% to 35% appear just once. Approximately 3.7% of the sample goes to the ten largest clones.

General findings and caveats noted by the study authors: Estimates of total diversity from one million sequenced T cells were regarded as lower bounds and underestimates. Compared with the aged group, more naive CD4+ T cells, fewer expanded clones and increased TCR diversity were shown by the long-lived group, suggesting age selection. Conclusive comparison of naive and antigen-experienced compartments was prevented by the profiling of bulk unsorted PBMCs. Because the CMV infection status of the donors was unknown, age-related changes in expanded clonotypes may potentially have been confounded. Observed TCR beta diversity per million T cells fell roughly linearly with age, and a significant reduction was already apparent by age around 44. There was a strong correlation between observed TCR beta diversity and the percentage of naive T cells measured by flow cytometry.

V is clipped by 4 bases and J by 0 bases, and the sequence between their germline boundaries is 14 bases long. The CDR3 measures 15 amino acids from cysteine to phenylalanine. Only the CDR3 portion is preserved as DNA: 45 bases, with reading frame beginning at the first base. Based on the germline V gene, the CDR1 and CDR2 sequences are SGHRS and YFSETQ. In this sample, this clonotype turned up a few times. Its cognate antigen has yet to be identified. Per-nucleotide qualities are absent, and no much larger clonotype sits a single base away. Donors were 39 systemically healthy Caucasian individuals from Russia aged roughly 6 to 90 years. Roughly 9.5 milliliters of peripheral blood were drawn from each donor into EDTA-treated Vacutainer tubes. PBMCs were isolated by Ficoll-Paque density-gradient centrifugation, with at least 6 million obtained per sample. Total RNA was extracted from PBMCs with Trizol reagent, with at least 5 micrograms obtained per sample. Naive CD45RAhigh/CD27high T cell percentages were measured by flow cytometry on a PBMC aliquot from every donor.

In addition, the sample was reused for a study of T cells of mothers and their children. Per that second paper: The donors were nine systemically healthy Caucasian individuals, made up of three mothers and their six children. cDNA synthesis used all of the extracted RNA, with about 1.5 ug of RNA in each 15 ul reaction. In the second PCR, the M1S primer introduced both the sample barcodes and 2-4 random nucleotides. Each mother yielded over 10 million TCR beta CDR3 reads and each child 2.5 million to 3 million reads. TCR recombination output is similarly shaped by thymic selection in related and unrelated pairs, with a minor effect exerted by inherited differences. Related mother-child pairs always showed normalized repertoire overlap that was slightly higher than in unrelated mother-child pairs, though the difference was never significant. No persistent microchimeric T cell clones were detected, at a sensitivity of around 100 clones per million clonotypes. The study used deep NGS to compare TCR beta repertoires of mothers and children, seeking features distinguishing related mother-child pairs from unrelated individuals. The mean age was roughly 36 +/- 4 years for the mothers and around 10 +/- 4 years for the children. After adapter ligation was performed with NEBNext reagents, the libraries were sequenced on an Illumina HiSeq 2000 with 100+100 nt paired-end reads. To prevent cross-contamination, the mother and child libraries were prepared a month apart and were sequenced in separate runs. For each donor, between about 500,000 and 2,100,000 distinct TCR beta clonotypes were identified. Naive TCR beta clonotypes were estimated from low-frequency clonotypes matched to each donor's FACS-determined naive share, without sorting.

This receptor chain uses TRBV5-1 and TRBJ2-7, with the D gene tentatively TRBD1 or TRBD2, based on 6 matching bases in each. This sequence was found in a boy between 2 and 15 years old in good health. Material for sequencing was blood. The DNA sequence is TGCGCCAGCAGCAGGGGGGCGATGAGCTCCTACGAGCAGTACTTC. Translated, this is CASSRGAMSSYEQYF.